This TCR beta chain appears in the sequencing data of a study of T cell responses to AZD1222 COVID-19 vaccine. CDR1 SQVTM and CDR2 ANQGSEA come from the germline V gene. V dropped 0 bases and J dropped 9 bases, with 10 bases sitting between them. The CDR3 contains 12 residues. A word on this clone: No antigen is known for it.

The study, taken as a whole, reports: The sample set comprised mostly white British donors with more females, and clonal diversity was possibly underestimated. The study found vaccine-associated CD4 TCRs spanning spike, dominant at 160-218 and 743-854.

The repertoire was sequenced with immunoSEQ multiplex PCR; TCRdb's copy has only in-frame clones and lacks some. Among some 160,000 clones, 88% were seen once, and the ten largest hold 5.5%. The TCR sequence derives from an adult in good health. The source material was peripheral blood, sampled on day 0 of AZD1222 vaccination. J is TRBJ2-3 and V is TRBV29-1; no clear D gene. DNA for the CDR3: TGCAGCGTTGAAGAATCCGGGCCCACGCAGTATTTT. Protein sequence: CSVEESGPTQYF.